Included here is one T cell receptor (beta chain) sequence, with context. Sequenced by immunoSEQ multiplex PCR; TCRdb stores in-frame clones only, minus some. The table has around 190,000 clones, 90% seen once. These data are taken from a study of control samples from healthy donors and cancer patients. The junction had 10 bases not matched to a gene; V was cut back by 4 bases and J by 1 base. Per germline, CDR1 MDHEN and CDR2 SYDVKM. CDR3 length: 17 residues. The specimen was blood. This chain uses TRBV28 with TRBJ1-3, with TRBD1 matching over 7 bases. The clonotype comes from a woman between 45 and 60 years old in good health. The CDR3 coding sequence is TGTGCCAGCAGTTCGCAGGGGGAAAGATGGTCTGGAAACACCATATATTTT. Protein sequence: CASSSQGERWSGNTIYF. Complete variable domain (other parts from reference TRBV28 and TRBJ1-3): DVKVTQSSRYLVKRTGEKVFLECVQDMDHENMFWYRQDPGLGLRLIYFSYDVKMKEKGDIPEGYSVSREKKERFSLILESASTNQTSMYLCASSSQGERWSGNTIYFGEGSWLTVV.